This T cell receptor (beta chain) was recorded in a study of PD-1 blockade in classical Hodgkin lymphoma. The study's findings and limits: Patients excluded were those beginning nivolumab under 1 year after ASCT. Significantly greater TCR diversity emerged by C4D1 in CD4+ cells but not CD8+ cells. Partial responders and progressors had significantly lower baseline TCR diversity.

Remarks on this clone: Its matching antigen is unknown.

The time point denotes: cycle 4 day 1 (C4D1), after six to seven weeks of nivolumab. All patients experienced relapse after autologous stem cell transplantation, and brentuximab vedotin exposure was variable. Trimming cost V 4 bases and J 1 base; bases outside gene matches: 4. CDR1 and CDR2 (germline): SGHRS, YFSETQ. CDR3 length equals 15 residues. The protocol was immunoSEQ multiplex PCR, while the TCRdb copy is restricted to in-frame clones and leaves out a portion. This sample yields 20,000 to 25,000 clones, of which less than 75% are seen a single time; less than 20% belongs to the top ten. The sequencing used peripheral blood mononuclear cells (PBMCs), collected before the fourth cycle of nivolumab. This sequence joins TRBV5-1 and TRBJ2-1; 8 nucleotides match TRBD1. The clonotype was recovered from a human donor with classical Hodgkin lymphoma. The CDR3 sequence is CASSQQGGSYNEQFF. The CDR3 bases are TGCGCCAGCAGCCAACAGGGGGGTTCCTACAATGAGCAGTTCTTC.